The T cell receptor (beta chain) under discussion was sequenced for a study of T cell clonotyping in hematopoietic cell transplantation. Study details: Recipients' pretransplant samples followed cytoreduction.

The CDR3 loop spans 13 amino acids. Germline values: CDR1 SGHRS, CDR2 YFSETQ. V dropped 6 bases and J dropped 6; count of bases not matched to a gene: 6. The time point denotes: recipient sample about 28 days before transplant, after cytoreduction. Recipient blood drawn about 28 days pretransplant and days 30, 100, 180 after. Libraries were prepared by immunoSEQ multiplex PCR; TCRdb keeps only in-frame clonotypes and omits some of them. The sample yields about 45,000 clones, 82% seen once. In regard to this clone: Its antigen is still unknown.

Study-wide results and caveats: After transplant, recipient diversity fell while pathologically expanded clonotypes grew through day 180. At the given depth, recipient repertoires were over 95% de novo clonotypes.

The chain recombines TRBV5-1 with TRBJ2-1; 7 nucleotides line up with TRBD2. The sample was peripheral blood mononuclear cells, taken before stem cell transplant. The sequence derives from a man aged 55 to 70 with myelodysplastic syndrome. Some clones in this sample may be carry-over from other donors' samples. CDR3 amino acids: CASTVGGGNEQFF. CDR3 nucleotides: TGCGCCAGCACGGTGGGGGGGGGCAATGAGCAGTTCTTC.